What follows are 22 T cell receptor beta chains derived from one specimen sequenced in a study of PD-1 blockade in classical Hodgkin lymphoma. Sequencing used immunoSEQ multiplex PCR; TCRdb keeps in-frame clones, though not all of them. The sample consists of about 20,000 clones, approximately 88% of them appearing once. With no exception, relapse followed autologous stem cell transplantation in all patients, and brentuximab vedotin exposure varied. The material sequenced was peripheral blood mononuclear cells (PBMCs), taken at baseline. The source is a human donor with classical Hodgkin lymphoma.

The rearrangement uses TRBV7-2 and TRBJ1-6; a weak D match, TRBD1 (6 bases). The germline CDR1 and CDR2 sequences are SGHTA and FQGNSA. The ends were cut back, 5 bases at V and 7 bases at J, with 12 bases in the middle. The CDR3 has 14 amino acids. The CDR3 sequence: CASSTRQVNSPLHF. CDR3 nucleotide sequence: TGTGCCAGCAGCACACGACAGGTGAATTCACCCCTCCACTTT.

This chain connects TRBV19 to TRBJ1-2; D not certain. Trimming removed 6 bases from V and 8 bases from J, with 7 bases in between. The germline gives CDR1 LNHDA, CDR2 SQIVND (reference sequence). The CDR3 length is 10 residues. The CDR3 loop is CASSGGGYTF. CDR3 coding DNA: TGTGCCAGTAGCGGCGGAGGCTACACCTTC. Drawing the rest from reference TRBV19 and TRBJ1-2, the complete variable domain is DGGITQSPKYLFRKEGQNVTLSCEQNLNHDAMYWYRQDPGQGLRLIYYSQIVNDFQKGDIAEGYSVSREKKESFPLTVTSAQKNPTAFYLCASSGGGYTFGSGTRLTVV.

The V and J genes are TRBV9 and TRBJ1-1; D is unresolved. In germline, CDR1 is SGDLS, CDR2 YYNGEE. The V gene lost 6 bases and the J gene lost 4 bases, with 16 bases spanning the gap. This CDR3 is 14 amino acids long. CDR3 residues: CASTPGPGGTEAFF. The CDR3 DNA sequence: TGTGCCAGCACCCCCGGACCGGGCGGCACTGAAGCTTTCTTT.

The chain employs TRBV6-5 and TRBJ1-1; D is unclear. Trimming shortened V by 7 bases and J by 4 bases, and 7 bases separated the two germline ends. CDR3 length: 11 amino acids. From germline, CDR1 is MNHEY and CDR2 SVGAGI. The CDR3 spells CASTSPTEAFF. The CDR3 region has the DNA TGTGCCAGCACCAGCCCCACTGAAGCTTTCTTT.

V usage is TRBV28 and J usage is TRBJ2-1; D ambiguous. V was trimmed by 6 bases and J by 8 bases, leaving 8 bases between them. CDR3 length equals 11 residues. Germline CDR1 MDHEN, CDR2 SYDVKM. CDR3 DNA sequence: TGTGCCAGCAGGACTCTGGATGAGCAGTTCTTC. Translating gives CASRTLDEQFF.

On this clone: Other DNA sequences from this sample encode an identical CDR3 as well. The CDR3 region has the DNA TGTGCCAGTAGTATGGGCTCAGCGGGGAGGAACACCGGGGAGCTGTTTTTT. As protein: CASSMGSAGRNTGELFF. The genes are TRBV19 and TRBJ2-2; TRBD2 matches 7 bases. The CDR3 length is 17 residues. Germline V gene sequence: CDR1 LNHDA, CDR2 SQIVND (reference sequence). Trimming cost V 3 bases and J 1 base; bases outside gene matches: 8. The whole variable domain, remainder taken from reference TRBV19 and TRBJ2-2, is DGGITQSPKYLFRKEGQNVTLSCEQNLNHDAMYWYRQDPGQGLRLIYYSQIVNDFQKGDIAEGYSVSREKKESFPLTVTSAQKNPTAFYLCASSMGSAGRNTGELFFGEGSRLTVL.

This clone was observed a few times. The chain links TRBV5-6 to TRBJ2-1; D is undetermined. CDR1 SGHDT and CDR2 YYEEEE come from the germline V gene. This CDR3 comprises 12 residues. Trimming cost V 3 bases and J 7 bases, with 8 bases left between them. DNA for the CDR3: TGTGCCAGCAGCTGGAGTCCTAATGAGCAGTTCTTC. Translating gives CASSWSPNEQFF. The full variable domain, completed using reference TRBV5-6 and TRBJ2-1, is DAGVTQSPTHLIKTRGQQVTLRCSPKSGHDTVSWYQQALGQGPQFIFQYYEEEERQRGNFPDRFSGHQFPNYSSELNVNALLLGDSALYLCASSWSPNEQFFGPGTRLTVL.

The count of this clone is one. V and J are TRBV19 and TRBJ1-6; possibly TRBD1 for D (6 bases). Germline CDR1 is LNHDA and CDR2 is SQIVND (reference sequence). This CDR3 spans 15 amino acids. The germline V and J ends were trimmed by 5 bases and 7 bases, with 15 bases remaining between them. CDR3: CASSPGAGPNSPLHF. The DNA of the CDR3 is TGTGCCAGTAGTCCGGGGGCAGGACCGAATTCACCCCTCCACTTT.

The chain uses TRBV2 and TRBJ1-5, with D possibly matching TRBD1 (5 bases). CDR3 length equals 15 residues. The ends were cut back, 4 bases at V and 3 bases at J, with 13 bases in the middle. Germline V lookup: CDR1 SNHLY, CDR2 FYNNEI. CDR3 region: CASSVFREDNQPQHF. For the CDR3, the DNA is TGTGCCAGCAGTGTATTCAGGGAAGACAATCAGCCCCAGCATTTT.

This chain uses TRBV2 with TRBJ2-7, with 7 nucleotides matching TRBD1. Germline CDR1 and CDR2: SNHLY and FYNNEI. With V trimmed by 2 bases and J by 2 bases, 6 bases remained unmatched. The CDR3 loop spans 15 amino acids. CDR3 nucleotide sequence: TGTGCCAGCAGTGAATCTCCGGGACAGACCTACGAGCAGTACTTC. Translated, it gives CASSESPGQTYEQYF.

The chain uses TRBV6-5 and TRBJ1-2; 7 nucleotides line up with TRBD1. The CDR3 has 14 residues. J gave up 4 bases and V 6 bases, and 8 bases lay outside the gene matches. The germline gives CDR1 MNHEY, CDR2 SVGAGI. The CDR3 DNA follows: TGTGCCAGCAGCACACAGGGGCGACCCTATGGCTACACCTTC. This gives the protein CASSTQGRPYGYTF.

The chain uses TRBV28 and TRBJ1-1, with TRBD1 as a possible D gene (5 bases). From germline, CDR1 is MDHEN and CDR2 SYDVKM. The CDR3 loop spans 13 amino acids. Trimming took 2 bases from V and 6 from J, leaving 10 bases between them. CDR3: CASSLRGYAEAFF. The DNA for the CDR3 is TGTGCCAGCAGTTTAAGGGGTTACGCTGAAGCTTTCTTT.

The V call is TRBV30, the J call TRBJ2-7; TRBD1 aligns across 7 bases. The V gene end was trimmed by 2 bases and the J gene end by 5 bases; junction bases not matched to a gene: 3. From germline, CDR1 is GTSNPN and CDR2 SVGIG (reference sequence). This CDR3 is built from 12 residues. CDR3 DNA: TGTGCCTGGAGTCAGGGGGTAGACGAGCAGTACTTC. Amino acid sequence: CAWSQGVDEQYF.

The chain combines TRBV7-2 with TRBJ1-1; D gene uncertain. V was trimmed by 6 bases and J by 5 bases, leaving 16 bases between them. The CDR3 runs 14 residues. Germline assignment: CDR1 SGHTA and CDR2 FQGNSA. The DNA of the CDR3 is TGTGCCAGCAGATCAGGCGGCTCCCCTACTGAAGCTTTCTTT. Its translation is CASRSGGSPTEAFF.

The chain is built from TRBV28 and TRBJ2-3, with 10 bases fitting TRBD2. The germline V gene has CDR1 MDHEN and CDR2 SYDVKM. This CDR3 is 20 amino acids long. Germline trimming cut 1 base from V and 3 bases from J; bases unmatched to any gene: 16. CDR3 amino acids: CASSLFTLLVTAGGTDTQYF. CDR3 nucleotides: TGTGCCAGCAGTTTATTTACCCTCTTGGTAACAGCGGGAGGGACAGATACGCAGTATTTT.

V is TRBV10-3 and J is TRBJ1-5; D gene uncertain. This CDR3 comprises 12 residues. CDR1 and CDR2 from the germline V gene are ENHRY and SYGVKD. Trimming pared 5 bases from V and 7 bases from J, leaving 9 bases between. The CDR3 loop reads CAISIGRQPQHF. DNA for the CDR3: TGTGCCATCAGTATCGGCCGACAGCCCCAGCATTTT.

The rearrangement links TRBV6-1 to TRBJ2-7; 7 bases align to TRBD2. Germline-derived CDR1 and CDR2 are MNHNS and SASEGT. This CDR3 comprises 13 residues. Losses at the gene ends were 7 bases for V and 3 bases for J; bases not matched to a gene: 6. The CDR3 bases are TGTGCCAGCAAGCCAGCGGGGTTCTACGAGCAGTACTTC. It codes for CASKPAGFYEQYF.

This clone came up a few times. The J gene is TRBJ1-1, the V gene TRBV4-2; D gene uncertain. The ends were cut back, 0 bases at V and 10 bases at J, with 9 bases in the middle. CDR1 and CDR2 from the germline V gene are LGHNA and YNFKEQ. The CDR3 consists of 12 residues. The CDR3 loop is CASSQESSGAFF. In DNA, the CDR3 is TGTGCCAGCAGCCAAGAGAGCAGCGGAGCTTTCTTT.

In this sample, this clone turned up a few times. The CDR3 DNA follows: TGTGCCAGCAGCCTGACGGGGGGGACTGAAGCTTTCTTT. Protein: CASSLTGGTEAFF. The V gene is TRBV4-2, the J gene TRBJ1-1; TRBD1 is a possible D gene (5 bases). The CDR3 is 13 amino acids. The V and J ends lost 4 bases and 5 bases respectively, with 11 bases between them. The germline CDR1 and CDR2 sequences are LGHNA and YNFKEQ.

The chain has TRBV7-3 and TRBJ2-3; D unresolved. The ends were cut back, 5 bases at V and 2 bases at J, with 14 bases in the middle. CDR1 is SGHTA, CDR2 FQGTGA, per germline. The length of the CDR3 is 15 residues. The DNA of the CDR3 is TGTGCCAGCAGCCTAGGACGCAACCCCACAGATACGCAGTATTTT. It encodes CASSLGRNPTDTQYF.

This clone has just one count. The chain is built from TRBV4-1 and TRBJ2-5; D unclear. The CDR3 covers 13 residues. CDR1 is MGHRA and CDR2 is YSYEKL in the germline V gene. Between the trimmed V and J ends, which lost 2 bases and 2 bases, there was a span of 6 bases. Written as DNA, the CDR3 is TGCGCCAGCAGCCAACGAGGACAAGAGACCCAGTACTTC. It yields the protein CASSQRGQETQYF.

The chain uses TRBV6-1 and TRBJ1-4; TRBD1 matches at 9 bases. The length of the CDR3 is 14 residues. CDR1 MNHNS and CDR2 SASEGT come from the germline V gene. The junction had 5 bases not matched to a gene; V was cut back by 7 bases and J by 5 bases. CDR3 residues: CASTPGQGNEKLFF. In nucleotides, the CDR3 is TGTGCCAGCACCCCGGGACAGGGAAATGAAAAACTGTTTTTT.